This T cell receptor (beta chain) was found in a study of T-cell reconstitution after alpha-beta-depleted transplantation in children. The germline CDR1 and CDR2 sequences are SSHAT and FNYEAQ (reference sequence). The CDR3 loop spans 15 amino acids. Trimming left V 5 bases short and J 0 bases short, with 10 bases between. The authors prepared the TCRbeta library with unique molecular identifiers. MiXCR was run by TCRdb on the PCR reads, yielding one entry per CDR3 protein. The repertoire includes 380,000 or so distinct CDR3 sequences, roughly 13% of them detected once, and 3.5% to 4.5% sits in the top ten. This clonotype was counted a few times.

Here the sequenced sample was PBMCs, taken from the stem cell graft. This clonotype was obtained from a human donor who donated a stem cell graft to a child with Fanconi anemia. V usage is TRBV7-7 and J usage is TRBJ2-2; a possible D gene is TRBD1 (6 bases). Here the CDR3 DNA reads TGTGCCAGCAGCCCCGGGACACCGAACACCGGGGAGCTGTTTTTT. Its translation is CASSPGTPNTGELFF. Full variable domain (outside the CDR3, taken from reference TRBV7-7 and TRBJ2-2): GAGVSQSPRYKVTKRGQDVTLRCDPISSHATLYWYQQALGQGPEFLTYFNYEAQPDKSGLPSDRFSAERPEGSISTLTIQRTEQRDSAMYRCASSPGTPNTGELFFGEGSRLTVL.